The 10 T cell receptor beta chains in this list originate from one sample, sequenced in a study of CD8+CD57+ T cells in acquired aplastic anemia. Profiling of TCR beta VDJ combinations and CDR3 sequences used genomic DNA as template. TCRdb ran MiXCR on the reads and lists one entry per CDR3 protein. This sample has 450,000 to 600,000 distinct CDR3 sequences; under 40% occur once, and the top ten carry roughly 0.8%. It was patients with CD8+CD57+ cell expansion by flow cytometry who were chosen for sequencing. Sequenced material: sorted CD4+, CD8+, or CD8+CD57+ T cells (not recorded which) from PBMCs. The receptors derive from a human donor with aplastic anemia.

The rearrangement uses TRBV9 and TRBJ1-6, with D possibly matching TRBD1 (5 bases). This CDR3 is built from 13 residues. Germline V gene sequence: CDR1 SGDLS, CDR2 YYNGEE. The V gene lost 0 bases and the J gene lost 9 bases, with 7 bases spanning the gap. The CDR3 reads CASSVGQLSPLHF. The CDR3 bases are TGTGCCAGCAGCGTAGGACAGCTTTCACCCCTCCACTTT.

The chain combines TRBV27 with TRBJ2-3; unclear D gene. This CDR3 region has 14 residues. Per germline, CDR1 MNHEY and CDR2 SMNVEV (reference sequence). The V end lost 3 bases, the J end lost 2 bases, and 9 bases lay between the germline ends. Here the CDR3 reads CASSLRSLTDTQYF. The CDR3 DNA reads TGTGCCAGCAGTTTGCGGTCCCTCACAGATACGCAGTATTTT.

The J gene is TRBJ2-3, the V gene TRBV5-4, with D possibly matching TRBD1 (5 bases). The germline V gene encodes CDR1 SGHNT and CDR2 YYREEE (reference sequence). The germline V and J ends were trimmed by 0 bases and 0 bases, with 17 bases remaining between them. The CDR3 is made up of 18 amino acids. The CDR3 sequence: CASSLVIRDQPSTDTQYF. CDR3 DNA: TGTGCCAGCAGCTTGGTGATCAGGGATCAACCTAGCACAGATACGCAGTATTTT.

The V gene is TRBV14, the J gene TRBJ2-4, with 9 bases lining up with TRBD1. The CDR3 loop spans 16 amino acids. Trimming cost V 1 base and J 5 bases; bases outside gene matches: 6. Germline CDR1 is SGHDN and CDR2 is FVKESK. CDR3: CASSQGLGQGQNIQYF. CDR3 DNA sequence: TGTGCCAGCAGCCAAGGGCTGGGACAGGGTCAAAACATTCAGTACTTC.

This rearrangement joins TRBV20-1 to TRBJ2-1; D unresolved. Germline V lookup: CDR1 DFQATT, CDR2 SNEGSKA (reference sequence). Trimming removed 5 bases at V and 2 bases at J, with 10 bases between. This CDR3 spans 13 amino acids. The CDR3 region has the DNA TGCAGTGCTCTGCCGAGTGCCTACAATGAGCAGTTCTTC. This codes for CSALPSAYNEQFF.

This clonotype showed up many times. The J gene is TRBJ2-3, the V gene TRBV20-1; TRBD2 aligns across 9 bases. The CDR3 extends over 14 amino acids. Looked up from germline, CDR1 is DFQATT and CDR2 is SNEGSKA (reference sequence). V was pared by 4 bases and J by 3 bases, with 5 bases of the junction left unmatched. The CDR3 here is CSATRLAGTDTQYF. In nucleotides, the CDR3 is TGCAGTGCTACGAGGCTAGCGGGGACAGATACGCAGTATTTT.

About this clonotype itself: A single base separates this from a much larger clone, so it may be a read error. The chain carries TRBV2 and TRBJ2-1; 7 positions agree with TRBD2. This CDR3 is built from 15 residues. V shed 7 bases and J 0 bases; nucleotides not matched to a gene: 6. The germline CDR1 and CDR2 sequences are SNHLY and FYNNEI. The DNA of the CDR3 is TGTGCCAGCATCATCGGGGGGAGCTCCTACAATGAGCAGTTCTTC. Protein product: CASIIGGSSYNEQFF.

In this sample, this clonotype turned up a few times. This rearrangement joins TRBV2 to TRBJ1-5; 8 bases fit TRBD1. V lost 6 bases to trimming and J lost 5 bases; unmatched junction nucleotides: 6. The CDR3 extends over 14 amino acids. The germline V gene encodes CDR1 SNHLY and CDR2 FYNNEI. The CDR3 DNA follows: TGTGCCAGCAGCAGGGACAGGAATGATCAGCCCCAGCATTTT. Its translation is CASSRDRNDQPQHF.

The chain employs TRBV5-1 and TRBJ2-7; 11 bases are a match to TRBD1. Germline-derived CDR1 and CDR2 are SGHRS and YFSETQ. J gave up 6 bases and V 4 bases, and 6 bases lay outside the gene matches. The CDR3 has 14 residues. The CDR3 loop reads CASSRGQGAGEQYF. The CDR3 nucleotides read TGCGCCAGCAGCCGTGGACAGGGGGCCGGCGAGCAGTACTTC.

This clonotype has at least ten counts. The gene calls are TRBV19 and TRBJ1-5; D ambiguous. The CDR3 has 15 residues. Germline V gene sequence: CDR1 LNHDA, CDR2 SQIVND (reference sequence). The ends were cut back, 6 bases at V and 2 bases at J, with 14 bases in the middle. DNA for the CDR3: TGTGCCAGTAGCGGGCCGGGAGCTGGCAATCAGCCCCAGCATTTT. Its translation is CASSGPGAGNQPQHF.